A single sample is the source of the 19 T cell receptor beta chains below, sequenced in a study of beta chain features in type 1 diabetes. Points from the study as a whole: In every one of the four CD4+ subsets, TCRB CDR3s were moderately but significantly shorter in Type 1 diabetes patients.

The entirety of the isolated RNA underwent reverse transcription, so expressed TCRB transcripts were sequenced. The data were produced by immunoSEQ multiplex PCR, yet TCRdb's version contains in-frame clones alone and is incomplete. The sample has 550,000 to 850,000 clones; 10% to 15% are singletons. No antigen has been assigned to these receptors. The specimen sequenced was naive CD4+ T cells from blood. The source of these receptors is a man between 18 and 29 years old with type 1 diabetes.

CDR3 in amino acids: CASSKRDLPEAFF. CDR3 sequence (DNA): TGTGCCAGCAGCAAAAGGGACCTCCCAGAAGCTTTCTTT. The V gene is TRBV7-9, the J gene TRBJ1-1; possible D gene TRBD1, 5 bases. The CDR3 extends over 13 amino acids. Trimming took off 5 bases at V and 8 bases at J, with 15 bases between the two ends. Germline V gene lookup returns CDR1 SEHNR and CDR2 FQNEAQ (reference sequence).

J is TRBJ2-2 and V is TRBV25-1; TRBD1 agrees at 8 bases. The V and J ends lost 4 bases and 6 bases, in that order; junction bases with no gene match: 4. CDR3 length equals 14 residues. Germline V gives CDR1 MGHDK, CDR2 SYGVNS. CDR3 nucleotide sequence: TGTGCCAGCAGTGGGACAGGGTACGCCGGGGAGCTGTTTTTT. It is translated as CASSGTGYAGELFF.

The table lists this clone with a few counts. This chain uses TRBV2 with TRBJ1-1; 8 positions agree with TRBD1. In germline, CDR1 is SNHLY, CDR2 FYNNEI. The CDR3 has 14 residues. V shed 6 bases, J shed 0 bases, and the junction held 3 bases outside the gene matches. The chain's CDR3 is CASRDRELNTEAFF. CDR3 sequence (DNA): TGTGCCAGCAGGGACAGGGAGTTGAACACTGAAGCTTTCTTT.

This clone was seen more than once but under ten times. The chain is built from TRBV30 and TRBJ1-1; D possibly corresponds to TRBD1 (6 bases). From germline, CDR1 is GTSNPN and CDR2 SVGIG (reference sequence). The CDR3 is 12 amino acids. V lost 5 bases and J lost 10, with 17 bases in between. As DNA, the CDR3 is TGTGCCTGGGGTGACAGGTTTTTTGGAGCTTTCTTT. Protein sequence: CAWGDRFFGAFF.

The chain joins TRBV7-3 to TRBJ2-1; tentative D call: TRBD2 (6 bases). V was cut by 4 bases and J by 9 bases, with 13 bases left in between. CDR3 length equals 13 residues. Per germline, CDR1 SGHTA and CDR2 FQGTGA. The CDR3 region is CASSSRGEGEQFF. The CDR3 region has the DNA TGTGCCAGCAGCTCTCGCGGGGAAGGTGAGCAGTTCTTC.

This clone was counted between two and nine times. Here the CDR3 DNA reads TGTGCCAGCTCACCAAAGGAGGGGATAGAATCACCCCTCCACTTT. It yields the protein CASSPKEGIESPLHF. The V call is TRBV18, the J call TRBJ1-6; TRBD1 is a possible D gene (5 bases). This CDR3 contains 15 residues. V gave up 2 bases and J gave up 10 bases, with 15 bases separating them. The germline CDR1 and CDR2 sequences are KGHSH and LQKENI.

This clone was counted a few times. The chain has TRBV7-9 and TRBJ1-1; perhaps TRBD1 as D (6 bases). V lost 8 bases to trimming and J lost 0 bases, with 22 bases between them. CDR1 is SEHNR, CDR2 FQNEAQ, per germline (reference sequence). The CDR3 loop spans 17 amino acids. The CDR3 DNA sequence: TGTGCCAGCGTGTCGCCTGCAGGACAGCCCATGAACACTGAAGCTTTCTTT. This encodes CASVSPAGQPMNTEAFF.

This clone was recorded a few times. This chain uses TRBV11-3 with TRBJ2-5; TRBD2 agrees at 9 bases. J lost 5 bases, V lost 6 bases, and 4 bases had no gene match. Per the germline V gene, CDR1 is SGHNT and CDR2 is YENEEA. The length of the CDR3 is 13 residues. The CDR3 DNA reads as TGTGCCAGCAGTTCTAGCGGGGTGGAGACCCAGTACTTC. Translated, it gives CASSSSGVETQYF.

In nucleotides, the CDR3 is TGCAGTGCCACCAATGGAGATGGCTACACCTTC. Translating gives CSATNGDGYTF. The rearrangement joins TRBV20-1 to TRBJ1-2; D call uncertain. Deletions cut 6 bases from V and 6 bases from J, with 11 bases between. The CDR3 loop spans 11 amino acids. CDR1 is DFQATT and CDR2 is SNEGSKA in the germline V gene (reference sequence).

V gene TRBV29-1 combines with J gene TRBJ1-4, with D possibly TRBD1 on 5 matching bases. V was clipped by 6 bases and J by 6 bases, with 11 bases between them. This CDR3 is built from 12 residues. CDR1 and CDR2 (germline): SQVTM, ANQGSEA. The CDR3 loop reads CSVGEGHEKLFF. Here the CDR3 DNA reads TGCAGCGTGGGAGAGGGACATGAAAAACTGTTTTTT.

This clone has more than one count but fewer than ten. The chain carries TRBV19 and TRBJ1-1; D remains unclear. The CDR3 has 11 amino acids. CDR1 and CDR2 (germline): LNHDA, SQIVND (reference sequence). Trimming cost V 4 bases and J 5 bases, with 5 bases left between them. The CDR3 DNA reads TGTGCCAGTAGTACGTTTACTGAAGCTTTCTTT. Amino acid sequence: CASSTFTEAFF.

The CDR3 nucleotides are TGTGCCAGCCTGGGAGGACAGGGGGTCTGGGAGCAGTACTTC. Translation: CASLGGQGVWEQYF. The chain combines TRBV6-6 with TRBJ2-7; 10 bases agree with TRBD1. V shed 8 bases and J 7 bases; nucleotides not matched to a gene: 11. CDR3 size: 14 residues. The germline V gene encodes CDR1 MNHNY and CDR2 SVGAGI (reference sequence).

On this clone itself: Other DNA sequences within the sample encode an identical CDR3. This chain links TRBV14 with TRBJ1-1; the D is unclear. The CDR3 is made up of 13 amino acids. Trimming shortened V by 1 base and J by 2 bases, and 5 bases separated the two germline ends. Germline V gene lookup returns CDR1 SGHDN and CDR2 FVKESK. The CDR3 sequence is CASSQGVNTEAFF. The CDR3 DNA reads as TGTGCCAGCAGCCAAGGAGTAAACACTGAAGCTTTCTTT.

The CDR3 region is CATSQLGGMNTEAFF. The CDR3 DNA sequence: TGTGCCACCAGCCAACTGGGGGGGATGAACACTGAAGCTTTCTTT. The chain has TRBV15 and TRBJ1-1; a weak D match, TRBD1 (5 bases). In germline, CDR1 is LNHNV, CDR2 YYDKDF (reference sequence). The CDR3 sequence is 15 residues long. The V and J ends lost 5 bases and 0 bases respectively, with 13 bases between them.

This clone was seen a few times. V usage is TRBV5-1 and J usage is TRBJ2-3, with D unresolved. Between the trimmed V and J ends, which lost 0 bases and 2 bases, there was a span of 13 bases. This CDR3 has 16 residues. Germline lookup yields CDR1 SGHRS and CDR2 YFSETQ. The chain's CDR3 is CASSLAKFSVTDTQYF. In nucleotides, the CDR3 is TGCGCCAGCAGCTTGGCCAAGTTTTCGGTCACAGATACGCAGTATTTT.

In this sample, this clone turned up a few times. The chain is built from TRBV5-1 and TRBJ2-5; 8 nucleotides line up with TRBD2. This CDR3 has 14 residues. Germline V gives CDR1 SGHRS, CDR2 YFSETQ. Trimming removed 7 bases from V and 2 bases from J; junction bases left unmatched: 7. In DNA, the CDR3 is TGCGCCAGCCGGCCAGCGGGGGAGCAAGAGACCCAGTACTTC. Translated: CASRPAGEQETQYF.

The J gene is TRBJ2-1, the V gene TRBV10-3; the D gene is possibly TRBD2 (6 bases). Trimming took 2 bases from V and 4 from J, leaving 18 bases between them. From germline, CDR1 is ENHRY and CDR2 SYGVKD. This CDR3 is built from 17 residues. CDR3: CAISEPQGRILYNEQFF. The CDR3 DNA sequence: TGTGCCATCAGTGAGCCGCAAGGGAGGATTTTGTACAATGAGCAGTTCTTC.

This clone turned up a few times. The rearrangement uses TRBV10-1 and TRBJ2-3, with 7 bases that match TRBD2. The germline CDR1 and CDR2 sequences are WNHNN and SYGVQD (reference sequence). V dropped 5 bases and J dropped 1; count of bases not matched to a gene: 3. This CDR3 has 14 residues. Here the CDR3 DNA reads TGCGCCAGCAGTCCTAGCGGACGCACAGATACGCAGTATTTT. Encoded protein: CASSPSGRTDTQYF.

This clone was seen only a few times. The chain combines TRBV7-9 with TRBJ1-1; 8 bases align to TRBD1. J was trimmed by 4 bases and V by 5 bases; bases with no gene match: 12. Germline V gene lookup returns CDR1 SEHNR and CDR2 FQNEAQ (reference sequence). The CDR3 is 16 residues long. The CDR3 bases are TGTGCCAGCAGCCCCGGACAGGGAAGTGGCGGCACTGAAGCTTTCTTT. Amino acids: CASSPGQGSGGTEAFF.